This T cell receptor beta chain is from a study of CD4+ T cells in melanoma. Study results and caveats: In melanoma, neoantigen-specific CD4+ T cells reportedly differed in differentiation state.

TCRdb's table, derived via immunoSEQ multiplex PCR, lists solely in-frame clones and lacks some. The sample lists 20,000 to 25,000 clones, about 77% occurring once. In regard to this clone: Its antigen is not identified.

This TCR was sampled from a human donor with melanoma.

The CDR3 here is CASSVHMNTEAFF. CDR3 in DNA: TGTGCCAGCAGCGTTCACATGAACACTGAAGCTTTCTTT. This chain joins TRBV9 and TRBJ1-1; D is unresolved. The CDR3 extends over 13 amino acids. V lost 2 bases and J 0 bases, leaving 5 bases between the germline ends. The germline gives CDR1 SGDLS, CDR2 YYNGEE.